Listed below are T cell receptor beta chains from one sample, sequenced in a study of T cells in Graves' hyperthyroidism and ophthalmopathy. A single record per CDR3 protein comes from TCRdb applying MiXCR to the multiplex PCR reads. The data hold around 420,000 distinct CDR3 sequences, with roughly 15% observed a single time. Material: blood. Receptor source: a woman aged 18-29 years with Graves' hyperthyroidism. The CDR3 runs from the conserved cysteine through the conserved F or W. D genes are given only for firm matches. Some rows mark clone size as missing; the rest say once, few, many or name a class of expanded clone.

J gene: TRBJ2-1
D gene: TRBD2
clone size: many
V gene: TRBV15
CDR3 protein: CATSSPPDRGTRFYNEQFF
CDR3 DNA: TGTGCCACCAGCAGCCCGCCGGACAGAGGGACTAGATTCTACAATGAGCAGTTCTTC

J gene: TRBJ2-4
D gene: NA
clone size: many
V gene: TRBV6-2/TRBV6-3
CDR3 protein: CASSWTVIAKNIQYF
CDR3 DNA: TGTGCCAGCAGTTGGACAGTGATAGCCAAAAACATTCAGTACTTC

J gene: TRBJ2-3
D gene: TRBD1
clone size: many
V gene: TRBV12-3/TRBV12-4
CDR3 protein: CASSGTGSGTDTQYF
CDR3 DNA: TGTGCCAGCAGCGGGACAGGGTCGGGAACAGATACGCAGTATTTT

J gene: TRBJ1-3
D gene: NA
clone size: few
V gene: TRBV19
CDR3 protein: CASNGGGSGNTIYF
CDR3 DNA: TGTGCCAGTAACGGGGGGGGCTCTGGAAACACCATATATTTT

J gene: TRBJ1-1
D gene: NA
clone size: many
V gene: TRBV28
CDR3 protein: CASSLLGQTNTEAFF
CDR3 DNA: TGTGCCAGCAGTTTACTCGGACAGACGAACACTGAAGCTTTCTTT

J gene: TRBJ1-2
D gene: TRBD1
clone size: NA
V gene: TRBV12-5
CDR3 protein: CASGSSGGGYDYTF
CDR3 DNA: TGTGCTAGTGGTTCCTCAGGGGGAGGCTATGACTACACCTTC

J gene: TRBJ2-7
D gene: TRBD2
clone size: many
V gene: TRBV6-1
CDR3 protein: CASSYGASGRDEQYF
CDR3 DNA: TGTGCCAGCAGTTATGGGGCTAGCGGGAGGGACGAGCAGTACTTC

J gene: TRBJ2-7
D gene: NA
clone size: NA
V gene: TRBV5-1
CDR3 protein: CASSLDWAREQYF
CDR3 DNA: TGCGCCAGCAGCTTGGACTGGGCCCGCGAGCAGTACTTC

J gene: TRBJ2-7
D gene: TRBD1
clone size: many
V gene: TRBV7-9
CDR3 protein: CASSLAGQGSHEQYF
CDR3 DNA: TGTGCCAGCAGCTTAGCGGGACAGGGTTCCCACGAGCAGTACTTC

J gene: TRBJ1-2
D gene: NA
clone size: many
V gene: TRBV28
CDR3 protein: CASSFQGVGYGYTF
CDR3 DNA: TGTGCCAGCAGTTTCCAGGGTGTAGGGTATGGCTACACCTTC

J gene: TRBJ2-1
D gene: NA
clone size: many
V gene: TRBV20-1
CDR3 protein: CSAQDGMSSYNEQFF
CDR3 DNA: TGCAGTGCTCAGGACGGGATGAGCTCCTACAATGAGCAGTTCTTC

J gene: TRBJ1-5
D gene: NA
clone size: NA
V gene: TRBV28
CDR3 protein: CASSLLGPQPQHF
CDR3 DNA: TGTGCCAGCAGTTTATTAGGGCCTCAGCCCCAGCATTTT

J gene: TRBJ2-6
D gene: TRBD1
clone size: NA
V gene: TRBV7-2
CDR3 protein: CASSLYGTGTGGTGANVLTF
CDR3 DNA: TGTGCCAGCAGCTTATATGGGACCGGGACAGGGGGCACTGGGGCCAACGTCCTGACTTTC

J gene: TRBJ2-7
D gene: NA
clone size: many
V gene: TRBV27
CDR3 protein: CASSFFGGYEQYF
CDR3 DNA: TGTGCCAGCAGTTTTTTTGGGGGCTACGAGCAGTACTTC

J gene: TRBJ1-5
D gene: NA
clone size: many
V gene: TRBV6-1
CDR3 protein: CASSLSDQPQHF
CDR3 DNA: TGTGCCAGCAGTTTAAGCGACCAGCCCCAGCATTTT

J gene: TRBJ2-5
D gene: NA
clone size: many
V gene: TRBV28
CDR3 protein: CASRKTEEETQYF
CDR3 DNA: TGTGCCAGCAGAAAGACGGAGGAAGAGACCCAGTACTTC

J gene: TRBJ2-1
D gene: TRBD1
clone size: NA
V gene: TRBV5-1
CDR3 protein: CASSVGQGQETQFF
CDR3 DNA: TGCGCCAGCAGCGTGGGACAGGGGCAAGAGACCCAGTTCTTC

J gene: TRBJ1-2
D gene: NA
clone size: NA
V gene: TRBV2
CDR3 protein: CASNEQKIYSYTF
CDR3 DNA: TGTGCCAGCAACGAACAGAAGATCTATAGCTACACCTTC

J gene: TRBJ2-6
D gene: NA
clone size: many
V gene: TRBV7-8
CDR3 protein: CASSWTAGANVLTF
CDR3 DNA: TGTGCCAGCAGCTGGACGGCTGGGGCCAACGTCCTGACTTTC

J gene: TRBJ2-7
D gene: TRBD2
clone size: many
V gene: TRBV30
CDR3 protein: CAWSGLAHKQYF
CDR3 DNA: TGTGCCTGGTCGGGACTAGCACACAAGCAGTACTTC

J gene: TRBJ1-5
D gene: NA
clone size: NA
V gene: TRBV18
CDR3 protein: CASSSNFPGPASQPQHF
CDR3 DNA: TGTGCCAGCTCATCAAACTTCCCGGGACCGGCATCTCAGCCCCAGCATTTT

J gene: TRBJ2-3
D gene: TRBD1
clone size: few
V gene: TRBV19
CDR3 protein: CASSLDRESDTQYF
CDR3 DNA: TGTGCCAGTAGTCTGGACAGGGAGTCCGATACGCAGTATTTT

J gene: TRBJ1-2
D gene: NA
clone size: many
V gene: TRBV28
CDR3 protein: CASSLAHRAYGYTF
CDR3 DNA: TGTGCCAGCAGTTTAGCTCACAGGGCCTATGGCTACACCTTC

J gene: TRBJ1-2
D gene: TRBD1
clone size: few
V gene: TRBV10-3
CDR3 protein: CAAGTGSLNYGYTF
CDR3 DNA: TGTGCGGCAGGGACAGGCTCTTTAAACTATGGCTACACCTTC

J gene: TRBJ1-5
D gene: NA
clone size: many
V gene: TRBV19
CDR3 protein: CASSTPGQLSNQPQHF
CDR3 DNA: TGTGCCAGTAGTACCCCGGGGCAGTTAAGCAATCAGCCCCAGCATTTT

J gene: TRBJ2-1
D gene: NA
clone size: many
V gene: TRBV3-1
CDR3 protein: CASSQIVGRSYNEQFF
CDR3 DNA: TGTGCCAGCAGCCAAATTGTTGGGCGGTCCTACAATGAGCAGTTCTTC

J gene: TRBJ2-7
D gene: TRBD2
clone size: many
V gene: TRBV7-2
CDR3 protein: CASSAGGREWGYEQYF
CDR3 DNA: TGTGCCAGCAGCGCGGGGGGTAGGGAGTGGGGCTACGAGCAGTACTTC

J gene: TRBJ2-7
D gene: NA
clone size: NA
V gene: TRBV27
CDR3 protein: CASSLYLNYDQYF
CDR3 DNA: TGTGCCAGCAGTTTATACCTAAACTACGATCAGTACTTC

J gene: TRBJ2-2
D gene: TRBD2
clone size: many
V gene: TRBV20-1
CDR3 protein: CSASGRVPGELFF
CDR3 DNA: TGCAGTGCTAGCGGGAGGGTCCCCGGGGAGCTGTTTTTT

J gene: TRBJ1-5
D gene: NA
clone size: many
V gene: TRBV5-1
CDR3 protein: CASREDANLNQPQHF
CDR3 DNA: TGCGCCAGCAGAGAAGACGCCAACCTAAATCAGCCCCAGCATTTT

J gene: TRBJ2-7
D gene: NA
clone size: NA
V gene: TRBV20-1
CDR3 protein: CSAHPDSSYEQYF
CDR3 DNA: TGCAGTGCTCACCCGGACTCCTCCTACGAGCAGTACTTC

J gene: TRBJ2-7
D gene: NA
clone size: NA
V gene: TRBV30
CDR3 protein: CAWSIVGGVEQYF
CDR3 DNA: TGTGCCTGGAGTATAGTGGGGGGAGTCGAGCAGTACTTC

J gene: TRBJ1-2
D gene: NA
clone size: few
V gene: TRBV6-2/TRBV6-3
CDR3 protein: CASSYLYYGYTF
CDR3 DNA: TGTGCCAGCAGTTATCTCTACTATGGCTACACCTTC

J gene: TRBJ2-6
D gene: NA
clone size: few
V gene: TRBV5-1
CDR3 protein: CASRPGFSGANVLTF
CDR3 DNA: TGCGCCAGCAGACCAGGGTTCTCTGGGGCCAACGTCCTGACTTTC

J gene: TRBJ2-2
D gene: TRBD2
clone size: few
V gene: TRBV7-6
CDR3 protein: CASSLVARGRASGELFF
CDR3 DNA: TGTGCCAGCAGCTTAGTGGCGCGCGGGAGGGCGTCCGGGGAGCTGTTTTTT

J gene: TRBJ1-2
D gene: NA
clone size: NA
V gene: TRBV3-1
CDR3 protein: CASSQGGGPYGYTF
CDR3 DNA: TGTGCCAGCAGCCAGGGGGGGGGGCCCTATGGCTACACCTTC

J gene: TRBJ2-5
D gene: NA
clone size: few
V gene: TRBV29-1
CDR3 protein: CSVDVGLQETQYF
CDR3 DNA: TGCAGCGTTGATGTGGGGCTCCAAGAGACCCAGTACTTC

J gene: TRBJ1-4
D gene: NA
clone size: few
V gene: TRBV29-1
CDR3 protein: CSVGRDSERKLFF
CDR3 DNA: TGCAGCGTAGGCCGGGACTCTGAGCGAAAACTGTTTTTT

J gene: TRBJ1-1
D gene: TRBD1
clone size: many
V gene: TRBV10-3
CDR3 protein: CATNGQGLNTEAFF
CDR3 DNA: TGTGCCACAAACGGACAGGGACTGAACACTGAAGCTTTCTTT

J gene: TRBJ1-2
D gene: NA
clone size: many
V gene: TRBV11-2
CDR3 protein: CASSQLQNYGYTF
CDR3 DNA: TGTGCCAGCAGCCAACTACAGAACTATGGCTACACCTTC

J gene: TRBJ2-7
D gene: NA
clone size: NA
V gene: TRBV7-9
CDR3 protein: CASSERTNLNEQYF
CDR3 DNA: TGTGCCAGCAGCGAACGGACCAACCTAAACGAGCAGTACTTC

J gene: TRBJ2-1
D gene: TRBD2
clone size: few
V gene: TRBV20-1
CDR3 protein: CSASLASGRREQFF
CDR3 DNA: TGCAGTGCTAGTCTGGCTAGCGGGAGGCGGGAGCAGTTCTTC

J gene: TRBJ1-5
D gene: NA
clone size: few
V gene: TRBV2
CDR3 protein: CASSDRGYGNQPQHF
CDR3 DNA: TGTGCCAGCAGTGACAGGGGCTATGGCAATCAGCCCCAGCATTTT

J gene: TRBJ2-3
D gene: TRBD2
clone size: NA
V gene: TRBV9
CDR3 protein: CASSSTSGRGTDTQYF
CDR3 DNA: TGTGCCAGCAGCTCTACTAGCGGGAGGGGAACAGATACGCAGTATTTT

J gene: TRBJ2-7
D gene: TRBD2
clone size: many
V gene: TRBV20-1
CDR3 protein: CSAPRLAGGYEQYF
CDR3 DNA: TGCAGTGCTCCAAGACTAGCGGGTGGTTATGAGCAGTACTTC

J gene: TRBJ2-2
D gene: TRBD1
clone size: many
V gene: TRBV12-3/TRBV12-4
CDR3 protein: CASSFWARGSTNTGELFF
CDR3 DNA: TGTGCCAGCAGTTTTTGGGCCAGGGGGAGTACGAACACCGGGGAGCTGTTTTTT

J gene: TRBJ2-1
D gene: TRBD1
clone size: NA
V gene: TRBV9
CDR3 protein: CASSVATGAYNEQFF
CDR3 DNA: TGTGCCAGCAGCGTAGCTACAGGGGCGTACAATGAGCAGTTCTTC

J gene: TRBJ1-4
D gene: NA
clone size: many
V gene: TRBV28
CDR3 protein: CASSLITTNEKLFF
CDR3 DNA: TGTGCCAGCAGTTTAATCACAACTAATGAAAAACTGTTTTTT

J gene: TRBJ2-1
D gene: TRBD2
clone size: many
V gene: TRBV7-2
CDR3 protein: CASSLASGTTDNEQFF
CDR3 DNA: TGTGCCAGCAGCTTAGCTTCTGGGACTACAGACAATGAGCAGTTCTTC

J gene: TRBJ2-7
D gene: TRBD1
clone size: many
V gene: TRBV11-2
CDR3 protein: CASSLTGGRDEQYF
CDR3 DNA: TGTGCCAGCAGCCTAACAGGGGGTCGGGACGAGCAGTACTTC

J gene: TRBJ2-1
D gene: NA
clone size: many
V gene: TRBV7-3
CDR3 protein: CASSLNRNNEQFF
CDR3 DNA: TGTGCCAGCAGCTTAAACAGGAACAATGAGCAGTTCTTC

J gene: TRBJ1-1
D gene: TRBD1
clone size: many
V gene: TRBV30
CDR3 protein: CAWSTPDRAAFF
CDR3 DNA: TGTGCCTGGAGCACTCCGGACAGGGCGGCTTTCTTT

J gene: TRBJ1-6
D gene: NA
clone size: NA
V gene: TRBV6-6
CDR3 protein: CASSYSSDPSSYNSPLHF
CDR3 DNA: TGTGCCAGCAGTTACTCCTCCGACCCGAGCTCCTATAATTCACCCCTCCACTTT

J gene: TRBJ2-2
D gene: NA
clone size: many
V gene: TRBV7-8
CDR3 protein: CASSLKIWAPSDGGELFF
CDR3 DNA: TGTGCCAGCAGCTTAAAAATCTGGGCCCCGAGCGACGGCGGGGAGCTGTTTTTT

J gene: TRBJ2-6
D gene: TRBD1
clone size: few
V gene: TRBV28
CDR3 protein: CASSDLIGQGEGSDSGANVLTF
CDR3 DNA: TGTGCCAGCAGTGACCTGATCGGACAGGGAGAGGGATCGGACTCTGGGGCCAACGTCCTGACTTTC

J gene: TRBJ2-1
D gene: TRBD2
clone size: few
V gene: TRBV5-8
CDR3 protein: CASSPSGSLFNEQFF
CDR3 DNA: TGTGCCAGCAGCCCTAGCGGGAGCTTGTTCAATGAGCAGTTCTTC

J gene: TRBJ1-2
D gene: TRBD1
clone size: few
V gene: TRBV24-1
CDR3 protein: CATSAPGQGGYGYTF
CDR3 DNA: TGTGCCACCAGTGCCCCCGGACAGGGCGGCTATGGCTACACCTTC

J gene: TRBJ2-5
D gene: TRBD2
clone size: many
V gene: TRBV20-1
CDR3 protein: CSSSPGAGAHQETQYF
CDR3 DNA: TGCAGTTCTTCCCCAGGAGCGGGGGCTCACCAAGAGACCCAGTACTTC

J gene: TRBJ1-6
D gene: NA
clone size: many
V gene: TRBV12-3/TRBV12-4
CDR3 protein: CASSPRERSPLHF
CDR3 DNA: TGTGCCAGCAGTCCCCGAGAGAGGTCACCCCTCCACTTT

J gene: TRBJ2-1
D gene: TRBD1
clone size: few
V gene: TRBV20-1
CDR3 protein: CSARGQASYNEQFF
CDR3 DNA: TGCAGTGCTAGGGGACAGGCTTCCTACAATGAGCAGTTCTTC